The next 26 T cell receptor beta chains were all read from a single sample in a study of cytomegalovirus exposure and HLA in healthy donors. PCR used 60 Vbeta primers and 13 Jbeta primers. The method was immunoSEQ multiplex PCR; TCRdb's version includes in-frame clones alone and lacks a portion of them. The sample has 150,000 to 200,000 clones, about 85% seen once. Sequenced material: PBMCs. The source of these receptors is a woman aged 45-59 years in good health and CMV-seronegative.

The V and J genes are TRBV12-5 and TRBJ2-2, with 8 bases aligning to TRBD1. Trimming removed 6 bases from V and 5 bases from J; junction bases left unmatched: 5. CDR3 length: 14 amino acids. CDR1 is LGHNT, CDR2 FRNRAP, per germline. The CDR3 nucleotides are TGTGCTAGTGGACCCGGACAGGGAACCGGGGAGCTGTTTTTT. Translating gives CASGPGQGTGELFF.

The chain links TRBV29-1 to TRBJ2-3; D not certain. This CDR3 is built from 10 residues. Germline CDR1 and CDR2: SQVTM and ANQGSEA. With 6 bases removed from V and 1 base from J, the gap between germline ends came to 2 bases. CDR3 nucleotide sequence: TGCAGCGTCGGCACAGATACGCAGTATTTT. Encoded protein: CSVGTDTQYF.

The table lists this clone with a count of one. The chain links TRBV6-5 to TRBJ1-3; 8 nucleotides match TRBD1. Germline V gene sequence: CDR1 MNHEY, CDR2 SVGAGI. The CDR3 is 16 residues long. The V and J ends lost 2 bases and 1 base, in that order; junction bases with no gene match: 4. This CDR3 is CASSYDRGRSGNTIYF. The CDR3 nucleotides read TGTGCCAGCAGTTACGACAGGGGAAGGTCTGGAAACACCATATATTTT.

The chain is built from TRBV7-2 and TRBJ2-1; D unclear. This CDR3 is 14 amino acids long. Germline V CDR1 and CDR2: SGHTA, FQGNSA. V was trimmed by 5 bases and J by 6 bases, leaving 14 bases between them. The CDR3 sequence: CASSPNSPPNEQFF. In DNA, the CDR3 is TGTGCCAGCAGCCCCAACAGCCCACCCAATGAGCAGTTCTTC.

The chain couples TRBV28 to TRBJ1-1; no clear D. The V end was cut by 5 bases, the J end by 0 bases, with 10 bases between. CDR3 length equals 14 residues. Germline lookup yields CDR1 MDHEN and CDR2 SYDVKM. DNA for the CDR3: TGTGCCAGCAGTCGAGGGAACATGAACACTGAAGCTTTCTTT. This encodes CASSRGNMNTEAFF.

The J gene is TRBJ2-3, the V gene TRBV11-2; 14 positions agree with TRBD2. The germline V gene encodes CDR1 SGHAT and CDR2 FQNNGV. The length of the CDR3 is 15 residues. The junction had 0 bases not matched to a gene; V was cut back by 1 base and J by 6 bases. The CDR3 loop reads CASSLGLAGGDTQYF. Here the CDR3 DNA reads TGTGCCAGCAGCTTAGGACTAGCGGGAGGGGATACGCAGTATTTT.

The V gene is TRBV19, the J gene TRBJ1-2, with TRBD1 identical over 9 bases. The CDR3 is 16 amino acids. The germline gives CDR1 LNHDA, CDR2 SQIVND (reference sequence). The ends lost 1 base at V and 6 bases at J; junction bases unmatched: 9. The CDR3, as DNA: TGTGCCAGTAGTATAGTGCTTTGGGGACAGGGCGATGGCTACACCTTC. This encodes CASSIVLWGQGDGYTF.

The gene calls are TRBV9 and TRBJ2-2; 11 bases fit TRBD2. The CDR3 length is 15 residues. With 4 bases clipped from V and 4 bases from J, the junction kept 3 bases outside the gene matches. Per the germline V gene, CDR1 is SGDLS and CDR2 is YYNGEE. The CDR3 coding sequence is TGTGCCAGCAGCACTAGCGGGAGCCCCACCGGGGAGCTGTTTTTT. Amino acid sequence: CASSTSGSPTGELFF.

This CDR3 reads CASSLPALSYEQYF. CDR3 nucleotides: TGTGCCAGCAGCTTACCAGCGCTCTCCTACGAGCAGTACTTC. The rearrangement joins TRBV7-2 to TRBJ2-5; D not certain. The DNA end is a closer match to TRBJ2-7, so the J assignment may be wrong. CDR3 size: 14 residues. The germline V gene encodes CDR1 SGHTA and CDR2 FQGNSA.

V is TRBV28 and J is TRBJ1-1; TRBD1 might be the D (5 bases). Germline values: CDR1 MDHEN, CDR2 SYDVKM. The CDR3 has 13 residues. Trimming took off 1 base at V and 9 bases at J, with 12 bases between the two ends. This CDR3 is CASSLLGQGKAFF. The CDR3 DNA is TGTGCCAGCAGTTTATTAGGGCAGGGTAAAGCTTTCTTT.

The chain recombines TRBV5-1 with TRBJ2-3, with a tentative D call TRBD2 (6 bases). The CDR3 covers 15 residues. Trimming pared 1 base from V and 3 bases from J, leaving 12 bases between. Germline values: CDR1 SGHRS, CDR2 YFSETQ. CDR3 loop: CASSLRRAWTDTQYF. The CDR3 nucleotides read TGCGCCAGCAGCTTGCGGAGGGCCTGGACAGATACGCAGTATTTT.

This clone appeared a single time. CDR3 residues: CASSLAGTALRNEQFF. The CDR3 DNA follows: TGTGCCAGCAGCTTGGCCGGAACAGCTTTAAGAAATGAGCAGTTCTTC. The chain combines TRBV5-6 with TRBJ2-1; D ambiguous. This CDR3 region has 16 residues. Germline V gene data show CDR1 as SGHDT and CDR2 as YYEEEE. V was cut by 0 bases and J by 7 bases, with 17 bases left in between. The full variable domain, rest sourced from reference TRBV5-6 and TRBJ2-1, is DAGVTQSPTHLIKTRGQQVTLRCSPKSGHDTVSWYQQALGQGPQFIFQYYEEEERQRGNFPDRFSGHQFPNYSSELNVNALLLGDSALYLCASSLAGTALRNEQFFGPGTRLTVL.

The rearrangement joins TRBV30 to TRBJ2-3; 8 bases line up with TRBD1. The ends lost 7 bases at V and 5 bases at J; junction bases unmatched: 11. Germline V CDR1 and CDR2: GTSNPN, SVGIG (reference sequence). The CDR3 has 14 residues. The CDR3 sequence: CASSSRGRGDTQYF. The CDR3 DNA is TGTGCCTCAAGCAGCAGGGGGCGAGGAGATACGCAGTATTTT.

The chain recombines TRBV7-8 with TRBJ2-5; 8 positions match TRBD2. The CDR3 is made up of 16 amino acids. The germline gives CDR1 SGHVS, CDR2 FQNEAQ. V lost 5 bases, J lost 1 base, and 9 bases stayed unmatched. CDR3: CASSRRVAGTQETQYF. The CDR3 DNA reads as TGTGCCAGCAGCCGCCGAGTAGCGGGGACCCAAGAGACCCAGTACTTC. The full variable domain, completed using reference TRBV7-8 and TRBJ2-5, is GAGVSQSPRYKVAKRGQDVALRCDPISGHVSLFWYQQALGQGPEFLTYFQNEAQLDKSGLPSDRFFAERPEGSVSTLKIQRTQQEDSAVYLCASSRRVAGTQETQYFGPGTRLLVL.

This clone was seen a handful of times. This sequence joins TRBV30 and TRBJ1-1; possible D gene TRBD1, 6 bases. CDR1 and CDR2 from the germline V gene are GTSNPN and SVGIG (reference sequence). This CDR3 is built from 12 residues. Trimming took off 5 bases at V and 1 base at J, with 8 bases between the two ends. The CDR3 DNA reads TGTGCCTGGGAACAGGGGAACACTGAAGCTTTCTTT. It is translated as CAWEQGNTEAFF.

J is TRBJ2-1 and V is TRBV5-1, with 9 bases identical to TRBD2. The CDR3 is made up of 14 amino acids. The trim removed 2 bases at V and 4 bases at J, leaving 1 base unmatched. Germline-derived CDR1 and CDR2 are SGHRS and YFSETQ. CDR3 residues: CASSFTSGYNEQFF. CDR3 coding DNA: TGCGCCAGCAGCTTTACTAGCGGGTACAATGAGCAGTTCTTC.

CDR3 nucleotide sequence: TGTGCCAGCAGCTTAGTCCGGACTAGCGGGGGAAGCTCCTACAATGAGCAGTTCTTC. Translating it yields CASSLVRTSGGSSYNEQFF. This sequence joins TRBV13 and TRBJ2-1; 13 bases are shared with TRBD2. There are 19 residues in the CDR3. Looked up from germline, CDR1 is PRHDT and CDR2 is FYEKMQ (reference sequence). The junction had 6 bases not matched to a gene; V was cut back by 1 base and J by 0 bases.

The rearrangement uses TRBV7-3 and TRBJ1-1, with D tentatively TRBD1 (5 bases). Trimming pared 5 bases from V and 1 base from J, leaving 8 bases between. Germline CDR1 is SGHTA and CDR2 is FQGTGA. CDR3 length: 13 amino acids. In DNA, the CDR3 is TGTGCCAGCAGCAAGACAGCGAACACTGAAGCTTTCTTT. This gives the protein CASSKTANTEAFF.

The chain is built from TRBV5-1 and TRBJ2-3, with 8 positions matching TRBD2. Germline V gives CDR1 SGHRS, CDR2 YFSETQ. Unmatched junction bases numbered 4, after V lost 0 bases and J lost 1 base. The CDR3 contains 16 residues. This CDR3 reads CASSLVLRGGTDTQYF. For the CDR3, the DNA is TGCGCCAGCAGCTTGGTGCTGCGGGGGGGCACAGATACGCAGTATTTT.

This clone has more than one count but fewer than ten. Within the sample, other DNA sequences also encode this same CDR3. The J gene is TRBJ1-3, the V gene TRBV28; 7 bases map to TRBD1. Germline CDR1 MDHEN, CDR2 SYDVKM. The CDR3 extends over 15 amino acids. After removal of 5 bases from V and 0 bases from J, the junction contained 4 bases not matched to a gene. CDR3 sequence (DNA): TGTGCCAGCAGTCCCGGGACAGCCTCTGGAAACACCATATATTTT. Translating it yields CASSPGTASGNTIYF. Supplemented by reference TRBV28 and TRBJ1-3, the full variable domain reads DVKVTQSSRYLVKRTGEKVFLECVQDMDHENMFWYRQDPGLGLRLIYFSYDVKMKEKGDIPEGYSVSREKKERFSLILESASTNQTSMYLCASSPGTASGNTIYFGEGSWLTVV.

The chain links TRBV18 to TRBJ1-1; D perhaps matches TRBD1 (5 bases). Germline values: CDR1 KGHSH, CDR2 LQKENI. The CDR3 has 13 amino acids. The ends were cut back, 6 bases at V and 5 bases at J, with 13 bases in the middle. The DNA of the CDR3 is TGTGCCAGCTCTCCCCAGAAGGGGACTGAAGCTTTCTTT. It is translated as CASSPQKGTEAFF.

The genes are TRBV28 and TRBJ2-7, with TRBD2 as a possible D gene (5 bases). The CDR3 loop spans 14 amino acids. Trimming cost V 8 bases and J 1 base, with 15 bases left between them. The germline CDR1 and CDR2 sequences are MDHEN and SYDVKM. The CDR3 DNA reads as TGTGCCAGCGGCGAACCGGGGTTGTCCTACGAGCAGTACTTC. Translation gives CASGEPGLSYEQYF. The variable domain in full, completed from reference TRBV28 and TRBJ2-7, reads DVKVTQSSRYLVKRTGEKVFLECVQDMDHENMFWYRQDPGLGLRLIYFSYDVKMKEKGDIPEGYSVSREKKERFSLILESASTNQTSMYLCASGEPGLSYEQYFGPGTRLTVT.

This clone has a single count. The chain's CDR3 is CASSLDQPGTARPEQYF. DNA for the CDR3: TGTGCCAGCAGCTTAGATCAGCCCGGGACAGCTCGTCCCGAGCAGTACTTC. This chain connects TRBV11-2 to TRBJ2-7; 7 bases fit TRBD1. CDR3 length: 17 amino acids. Trimming took 0 bases from V and 6 from J; bases not matched to a gene: 14. Germline CDR1 reads SGHAT; CDR2 reads FQNNGV. The variable domain in full, with the rest retrieved from reference TRBV11-2 and TRBJ2-7, is EAGVAQSPRYKIIEKRQSVAFWCNPISGHATLYWYQQILGQGPKLLIQFQNNGVVDDSQLPKDRFSAERLKGVDSTLKIQPAKLEDSAVYLCASSLDQPGTARPEQYFGPGTRLTVT.

The rearrangement joins TRBV28 to TRBJ1-5, with a possible D match to TRBD1 (6 bases). CDR1 is MDHEN and CDR2 is SYDVKM in the germline V gene. CDR3 length: 15 amino acids. V lost 5 bases, J lost 2 bases, and 13 bases lay in between. CDR3 region: CASSDTGIGNQPQHF. The CDR3 DNA reads as TGTGCCAGCAGTGATACAGGGATCGGCAATCAGCCCCAGCATTTT.

The rearrangement uses TRBV14 and TRBJ2-2; 8 nucleotides match TRBD1. V lost 0 bases to trimming and J lost 4 bases; unmatched junction nucleotides: 4. The germline CDR1 and CDR2 sequences are SGHDN and FVKESK. This CDR3 contains 16 residues. CDR3 nucleotides: TGTGCCAGCAGCCAAGAAAACAGGGGGTTCACCGGGGAGCTGTTTTTT. It codes for CASSQENRGFTGELFF.

The chain employs TRBV1 and TRBJ2-1; TRBD2, the D gene given by the table, was not confirmed from the DNA. TRBV1 is listed as a pseudogene. The CDR3 is 17 amino acids. The CDR3: CTSSQGRGPYSYNEQFF. In DNA, the CDR3 is TGCACCAGCAGCCAAGGGAGGGGCCCCTACTCCTACAATGAGCAGTTCTTC.